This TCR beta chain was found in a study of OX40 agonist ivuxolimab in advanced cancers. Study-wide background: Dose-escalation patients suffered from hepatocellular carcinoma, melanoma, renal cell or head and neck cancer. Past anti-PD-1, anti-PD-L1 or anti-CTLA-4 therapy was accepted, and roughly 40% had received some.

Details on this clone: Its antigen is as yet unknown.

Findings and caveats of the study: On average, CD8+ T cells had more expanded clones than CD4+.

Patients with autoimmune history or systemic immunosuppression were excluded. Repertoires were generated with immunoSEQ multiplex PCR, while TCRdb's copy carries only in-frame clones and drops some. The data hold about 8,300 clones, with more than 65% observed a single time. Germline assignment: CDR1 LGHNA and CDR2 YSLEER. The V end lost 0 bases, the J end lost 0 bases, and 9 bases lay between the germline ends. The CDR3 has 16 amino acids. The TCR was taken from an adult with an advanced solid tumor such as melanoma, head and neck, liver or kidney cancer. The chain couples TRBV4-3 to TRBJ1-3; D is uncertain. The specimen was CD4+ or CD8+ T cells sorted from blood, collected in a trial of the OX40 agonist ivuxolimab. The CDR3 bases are TGCGCCAGCAGCCAAGATAGAGGAGACTCTGGAAACACCATATATTTT. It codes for CASSQDRGDSGNTIYF.